The next 17 T cell receptor beta chains were all read from a single sample in a study of response to subunit inactivated influenza vaccine. One entry per CDR3 protein results from TCRdb running MiXCR on the RT-PCR reads. This table has about 480,000 distinct CDR3 sequences, 10% to 15% appearing once. The starting material was PBMCs from blood, obtained more than 35 days after vaccination. Receptors were obtained from a man in his forties or fifties who received an inactivated influenza vaccine.

Details on this clonotype: A much more abundant neighbour one base away suggests this may be a read error. The rearrangement links TRBV4-3 to TRBJ2-7; TRBD1 is a possible D gene (6 bases). The V and J ends lost 0 bases and 2 bases respectively, with 8 bases between them. Germline CDR1 is LGHNA and CDR2 is YSLEER. The CDR3 contains 14 residues. This CDR3 is CASSQERGTYEQYF. CDR3 DNA: TGCGCCAGCAGCCAAGAAAGGGGGACCTACGAGCAGTACTTC.

V usage is TRBV2 and J usage is TRBJ2-2; perhaps TRBD1 as D (6 bases). With 5 bases removed from V and 5 bases from J, the gap between germline ends came to 9 bases. Germline V gene sequence: CDR1 SNHLY, CDR2 FYNNEI. The CDR3 runs to 13 residues. CDR3 nucleotide sequence: TGTGCCAGCAGTAAACAGGGAACCGGGGAGCTGTTTTTT. Residues: CASSKQGTGELFF.

The rearrangement uses TRBV11-2 and TRBJ2-5; D is undetermined. Between the trimmed V and J ends, which lost 2 bases and 0 bases, there was a span of 19 bases. The CDR3 is made up of 18 amino acids. Germline assignment: CDR1 SGHAT and CDR2 FQNNGV. CDR3 nucleotide sequence: TGTGCCAGCAGCTTATGGGGAAGTGGCAGCACCGACCAAGAGACCCAGTACTTC. Translation: CASSLWGSGSTDQETQYF.

This chain connects TRBV7-2 to TRBJ2-1; TRBD2 aligns across 8 bases. Trimming cost V 4 bases and J 6 bases; bases outside gene matches: 5. The CDR3 runs 14 residues. The germline gives CDR1 SGHTA, CDR2 FQGNSA. The CDR3 is CASSWTSSGNEQFF. For the CDR3, the DNA is TGTGCCAGCAGCTGGACTAGCAGTGGCAATGAGCAGTTCTTC. Full variable domain (remainder filled in from reference TRBV7-2 and TRBJ2-1): GAGVSQSPSNKVTEKGKDVELRCDPISGHTALYWYRQSLGQGLEFLIYFQGNSAPDKSGLPSDRFSAERTGGSVSTLTIQRTQQEDSAVYLCASSWTSSGNEQFFGPGTRLTVL.

This clonotype was detected only a few times. The chain couples TRBV20-1 to TRBJ2-7; 8 nucleotides line up with TRBD1. CDR3 length: 15 amino acids. Unmatched junction bases numbered 13, after V lost 4 bases and J lost 5 bases. Germline V gives CDR1 DFQATT, CDR2 SNEGSKA (reference sequence). Here the CDR3 reads CSATTPQGGSHEQYF. CDR3 DNA sequence: TGCAGTGCTACGACCCCACAGGGGGGATCACACGAGCAGTACTTC.

This clonotype was seen many times. The genes are TRBV12-3 or TRBV12-4 and TRBJ2-7; D unresolved. Trimming removed 3 bases from V and 3 bases from J, with 6 bases in between. CDR3 length: 12 amino acids. The CDR3 is CASSFWDYEQYF. The CDR3 DNA follows: TGTGCCAGCAGTTTTTGGGACTACGAGCAGTACTTC.

This clonotype was seen a few times. In DNA, the CDR3 is TGTGCCAGCAGTCGAGGACAGGGAAGAAACACCATATATTTT. This gives the protein CASSRGQGRNTIYF. This chain connects TRBV12-3 or TRBV12-4 to TRBJ1-3; TRBD1 aligns across 8 bases. The CDR3 sequence is 14 residues long. The V segment lost 5 bases and the J segment 5 bases; nucleotides outside the gene matches: 5.

This clonotype was observed many times. The chain has TRBV29-1 and TRBJ2-7; 7 bases are shared with TRBD1. This CDR3 has 14 amino acids. Germline loops: CDR1 SQVTM, CDR2 ANQGSEA. V trimming: 2 bases; J trimming: 4 bases; junction bases outside the gene matches: 8. The CDR3, as DNA: TGCAGCGTTGAACCGAGGGGGCGCGGGTACGAGCAGTACTTC. Translated, it gives CSVEPRGRGYEQYF.

This clonotype has a handful of counts. The CDR3 loop reads CASRGGAREQYF. The DNA of the CDR3 is TGTGCCAGCCGAGGGGGGGCAAGGGAGCAGTACTTC. This chain uses TRBV6-2 or TRBV6-3 with TRBJ2-7, with D tentatively TRBD2 (7 bases). The germline V gene encodes CDR1 MNHEY and CDR2 SVGEGT. The CDR3 runs to 12 residues. V was clipped by 8 bases and J by 7 bases, with 15 bases between them.

The V and J genes are TRBV6-4 and TRBJ2-3; 9 nucleotides match TRBD1. Germline CDR1 reads MRHNA; CDR2 reads SNTAGT. This CDR3 spans 14 amino acids. Losses at the gene ends were 6 bases for V and 3 bases for J; bases not matched to a gene: 4. CDR3 in amino acids: CASRRTGETDTQYF. CDR3 in DNA: TGTGCCAGCAGGAGGACAGGGGAAACAGATACGCAGTATTTT.

V usage is TRBV6-1 and J usage is TRBJ2-5; 7 nucleotides line up with TRBD1. CDR3 length equals 14 residues. CDR1 is MNHNS and CDR2 is SASEGT in the germline V gene. With V trimmed by 5 bases and J by 1 base, 4 bases remained unmatched. CDR3 coding DNA: TGTGCCAGCAGTCGCTACAGGGGCCAAGAGACCCAGTACTTC. Encoded protein: CASSRYRGQETQYF.

The table lists this clonotype with a few counts. The chain joins TRBV7-9 to TRBJ1-2; 7 bases line up with TRBD1. The trim removed 5 bases at V and 6 bases at J, leaving 12 bases unmatched. CDR1 and CDR2 from the germline V gene are SEHNR and FQNEAQ (reference sequence). The CDR3 length is 15 residues. CDR3 amino acids: CASSLRGQGVDGYTF. CDR3 nucleotide sequence: TGTGCCAGCAGCCTAAGGGGCCAGGGGGTTGATGGCTACACCTTC.

This clonotype was detected a few times. This sequence joins TRBV29-1 and TRBJ2-7; TRBD1 matches at 7 bases. Germline-derived CDR1 and CDR2 are SQVTM and ANQGSEA. This CDR3 has 14 residues. With V trimmed by 6 bases and J by 2 bases, 10 bases remained unmatched. The CDR3 loop reads CSVSIRQGTYEQYF. The CDR3 bases are TGCAGCGTGTCCATCAGACAGGGTACCTACGAGCAGTACTTC.

The table lists this clonotype with a few counts. The V gene is TRBV6-4, the J gene TRBJ2-1, with D possibly matching TRBD1 (5 bases). CDR3 size: 14 residues. V was clipped by 8 bases and J by 3 bases, with 14 bases between them. The germline V gene encodes CDR1 MRHNA and CDR2 SNTAGT. The CDR3 DNA sequence: TGTGCCAGCCCACCCGGACAAATCTACAATGAGCAGTTCTTC. Protein: CASPPGQIYNEQFF.

This chain joins TRBV30 and TRBJ2-3, with 8 positions matching TRBD2. V gave up 2 bases and J gave up 6 bases; unmatched junction bases: 7. CDR1 GTSNPN and CDR2 SVGIG come from the germline V gene (reference sequence). The CDR3 has 14 amino acids. The DNA of the CDR3 is TGTGCCTGGAGTCGAGCGGGAGTGATGGATACGCAGTATTTT. It translates to CAWSRAGVMDTQYF.

This chain uses TRBV7-9 with TRBJ2-5; TRBD1 is a possible D gene (6 bases). With 10 bases removed from V and 5 bases from J, the gap between germline ends came to 8 bases. This CDR3 spans 10 amino acids. CDR1 and CDR2 (germline): SEHNR, FQNEAQ (reference sequence). The CDR3 spells CATTGETQYF. CDR3 nucleotide sequence: TGTGCCACCACAGGGGAGACCCAGTACTTC.

The rearrangement links TRBV19 to TRBJ1-5; the match to TRBD1 covers 8 bases. The germline gives CDR1 LNHDA, CDR2 SQIVND (reference sequence). J lost 6 bases, V lost 7 bases, and 2 bases had no gene match. CDR3 length: 12 residues. CDR3 bases: TGTGCCAGTACGCAGGGGGCTCAGCCCCAGCATTTT. It encodes CASTQGAQPQHF.